This T cell receptor beta chain was retrieved from a study of blood T cell repertoires in COVID-19. On the study more broadly: Sites in the United States, Italy and Spain provided acute and convalescent COVID-19 samples. Sources were T cells, B-cell-depleted T cells, or PBMCs; the material itself was cDNA or gDNA.

In the original processing: Reference gene primer amplification in the assay estimated nucleated cell counts. Only in-frame clones appear in the TCRdb table, and some are missing; sequencing was by immunoSEQ multiplex PCR. V and J calls and clone size follow that table, whereas D and trimming were derived from the DNA. The sample has about 27,000 clones; about four fifths are singletons. This CDR3 is 13 amino acids long. Germline values: CDR1 SGHDN, CDR2 FVKESK. V gave up 2 bases and J gave up 3 bases; unmatched junction bases: 0. The sequencing input was peripheral blood. This chain joins TRBV14 and TRBJ1-1; 7 positions match TRBD1. This clonotype originated in a man in his 70s with acute or convalescent COVID-19. CDR3: CASSQQGDTEAFF. For the CDR3, the DNA is TGTGCCAGCAGCCAACAGGGGGACACTGAAGCTTTCTTT.